The 20 T cell receptor beta chains below come from one sample, sequenced in a study of cytomegalovirus exposure and HLA in healthy donors. Primers for the PCR totalled 60 Vbeta and 13 Jbeta. The assay was immunoSEQ multiplex PCR, and TCRdb's table has in-frame clones only and misses some. The table records about 130,000 clones, more than 65% of them present only once. Sequencing input: PBMCs. These receptors originate from a woman aged 60 to 75 in good health and CMV-seropositive.

V gene TRBV5-5 combines with J gene TRBJ1-2, with D hard to call. Germline CDR1 reads SGHKS; CDR2 reads YYEKEE (reference sequence). V lost 4 bases and J lost 2, with 18 bases in between. CDR3 length: 16 residues. The DNA of the CDR3 is TGTGCCAGCAGCCCGATGGGTCAGGCCATAAACTATGGCTACACCTTC. Translated, it gives CASSPMGQAINYGYTF.

The sample holds a few counts of this clone. The chain carries TRBV7-3 and TRBJ1-1; 10 bases match TRBD1. Germline trimming cut 6 bases from V and 8 bases from J; bases unmatched to any gene: 9. In germline, CDR1 is SGHTA, CDR2 FQGTGA. CDR3 size: 14 residues. The CDR3 region is CASRSATGGAEAFF. DNA for the CDR3: TGTGCCAGCAGGTCGGCGACAGGGGGCGCGGAAGCTTTCTTT.

The J gene is TRBJ2-7, the V gene TRBV11-2, with TRBD2 as a possible D gene (6 bases). The CDR3 covers 13 residues. Germline V CDR1 and CDR2: SGHAT, FQNNGV. V was shortened by 6 bases and J by 0 bases, with 9 bases between the two germline ends. The CDR3 sequence: CASSGRSSYEQYF. CDR3 sequence (DNA): TGTGCCAGCAGTGGGAGGAGCTCCTACGAGCAGTACTTC.

The table lists this clone with a few counts. The CDR3 DNA reads TGTGCCAGCAGTTTTCTGACAGGACCCAACACTGAAGCTTTCTTT. Encoded protein: CASSFLTGPNTEAFF. The chain combines TRBV6-5 with TRBJ1-1, with a possible D match to TRBD1 (6 bases). Looked up from germline, CDR1 is MNHEY and CDR2 is SVGAGI. V lost 4 bases to trimming and J lost 2 bases, with 14 bases between them. This CDR3 has 15 amino acids.

The genes are TRBV5-1 and TRBJ2-7; 8 nucleotides agree with TRBD1. CDR3 length: 14 residues. V trimming: 4 bases; J trimming: 6 bases; junction bases outside the gene matches: 9. Germline V lookup: CDR1 SGHRS, CDR2 YFSETQ. CDR3 nucleotides: TGCGCCAGCAGCCAGGACAGGGAGTACCTCGAGCAGTACTTC. Its protein product is CASSQDREYLEQYF.

This clone has just a few counts. The genes are TRBV29-1 and TRBJ2-3; D perhaps matches TRBD1 (5 bases). The CDR3 has 12 amino acids. Germline-derived CDR1 and CDR2 are SQVTM and ANQGSEA. The V gene lost 8 bases and the J gene lost 4 bases, with 13 bases spanning the gap. The CDR3 is CSPITGADTQYF. The DNA for the CDR3 is TGCAGCCCAATCACAGGAGCAGATACGCAGTATTTT.

This clone was seen a single time. The chain carries TRBV23-1 and TRBJ1-1, with D perhaps matching TRBD1 (5 bases). TRBV23-1 is labeled an ORF, and its function is uncertain. The V gene lost 8 bases and the J gene lost 1 base, with 11 bases spanning the gap. The CDR3 spans 13 residues. The CDR3 protein is CASRERGNTEAFF. CDR3 DNA: TGCGCCAGCCGGGAGAGGGGGAACACTGAAGCTTTCTTT.

The chain has TRBV27 and TRBJ1-2, with 7 bases that match TRBD1. The CDR3 is 13 amino acids. Germline V CDR1 and CDR2: MNHEY, SMNVEV (reference sequence). V was pared by 9 bases and J by 6 bases, with 10 bases of the junction left unmatched. The CDR3 nucleotides read TGTGCCAGTGGCCCCTCAGGGGGAAATGGCTACACCTTC. Translated, it gives CASGPSGGNGYTF.

This chain joins TRBV7-9 and TRBJ1-4, with TRBD1 matching over 7 bases. CDR1 and CDR2 (germline): SEHNR, FQNEAQ (reference sequence). The CDR3 has 15 residues. V lost 5 bases to trimming and J lost 4 bases; unmatched junction nucleotides: 7. CDR3 nucleotide sequence: TGTGCCAGCAGCCTCGTCGGACAGGTTAATGAAAAACTGTTTTTT. Translated, it gives CASSLVGQVNEKLFF.

Written as DNA, the CDR3 is TGTGCCAGCAGTTACGGTGGCAGAACCAATGGAAACACCATATATTTT. Translating it yields CASSYGGRTNGNTIYF. This chain joins TRBV6-5 and TRBJ1-3, with D unresolved. V lost 2 bases to trimming and J lost 3 bases, with 14 bases between them. The CDR3 consists of 16 residues. Germline V CDR1 and CDR2: MNHEY, SVGAGI.

This clone was counted only a few times. The chain recombines TRBV29-1 with TRBJ1-4; 9 positions match TRBD1. Germline CDR1 SQVTM, CDR2 ANQGSEA. The CDR3 runs to 13 residues. With 6 bases clipped from V and 8 bases from J, the junction kept 7 bases outside the gene matches. The CDR3, as DNA: TGCAGCGTGGGGGACAGGGTGTCCGAAAAACTGTTTTTT. It encodes CSVGDRVSEKLFF.

This clone was observed once. The gene calls are TRBV5-1 and TRBJ1-1; D is unresolved. Trimming removed 4 bases from V and 5 bases from J, with 15 bases in between. The CDR3 is 14 amino acids. CDR1 and CDR2 (germline): SGHRS, YFSETQ. CDR3 residues: CASSPHDGRTEAFF. DNA of the CDR3: TGCGCCAGCAGCCCACACGACGGGAGGACTGAAGCTTTCTTT.

This clone came up a few times. The chain employs TRBV27 and TRBJ2-5; the D is unclear. V lost 5 bases and J 5 bases, leaving 6 bases between the germline ends. The germline V gene has CDR1 MNHEY and CDR2 SMNVEV (reference sequence). The CDR3 runs to 11 residues. CDR3 region: CASSTKETQYF. The CDR3 nucleotides read TGTGCCAGCAGTACTAAGGAGACCCAGTACTTC.

The chain is built from TRBV7-2 and TRBJ1-3; the D gene is possibly TRBD1 (6 bases). Germline loops: CDR1 SGHTA, CDR2 FQGNSA. Trimming took 1 base from V and 2 from J, leaving 15 bases between them. The CDR3 has 17 amino acids. The CDR3: CASSLEGRGRAGNTIYF. The CDR3 bases are TGTGCCAGCAGCTTAGAAGGCAGGGGAAGGGCTGGAAACACCATATATTTT.

The chain joins TRBV2 to TRBJ1-6, with 11 bases that match TRBD1. With 5 bases clipped from V and 9 bases from J, the junction kept 3 bases outside the gene matches. Per germline, CDR1 SNHLY and CDR2 FYNNEI. The CDR3 consists of 14 residues. This chain's CDR3 is CASSSGTGGSPLHF. The CDR3 region has the DNA TGTGCCAGCAGTTCCGGGACAGGGGGTTCACCCCTCCACTTT.

V gene TRBV7-2 combines with J gene TRBJ2-1; 9 bases are a match to TRBD2. CDR1 SGHTA and CDR2 FQGNSA come from the germline V gene. The CDR3 has 16 amino acids. The J segment lost 9 bases and the V segment lost 5 bases, leaving 14 bases of the junction unmatched. CDR3 DNA: TGTGCCAGCAGCCGCGGGAGGGGGGGGGCGGAAGGTGAGCAGTTCTTC. Protein product: CASSRGRGGAEGEQFF.

The chain joins TRBV6-1 to TRBJ2-1, with 8 bases that match TRBD2. The CDR3 extends over 14 amino acids. V gave up 8 bases and J gave up 3 bases; unmatched junction bases: 6. Per germline, CDR1 MNHNS and CDR2 SASEGT. In nucleotides, the CDR3 is TGTGCCAGCGGGTCGGGGGGGGTCTACAATGAGCAGTTCTTC. It codes for CASGSGGVYNEQFF.

The J gene is TRBJ2-1, the V gene TRBV30; possible D gene TRBD2, 6 bases. The V gene's germline CDR1 is GTSNPN and CDR2 SVGIG (reference sequence). With 7 bases removed from V and 2 bases from J, the gap between germline ends came to 12 bases. This CDR3 is built from 13 residues. The CDR3 DNA reads as TGTGCCTTCCCCCGGACTACCTACAATGAGCAGTTCTTC. Its translation: CAFPRTTYNEQFF.

The chain carries TRBV7-6 and TRBJ2-5; D remains unclear. CDR1 SGHVS and CDR2 FNYEAQ come from the germline V gene. The V gene lost 5 bases and the J gene lost 3 bases, with 10 bases spanning the gap. This CDR3 is built from 13 residues. The CDR3 bases are TGTGCCAGCAGCCCTCGGTCGGAAGAGACCCAGTACTTC. Protein sequence: CASSPRSEETQYF.

This chain uses TRBV5-1 with TRBJ1-2; D gene ambiguous. Trimming cost V 1 base and J 4 bases, with 8 bases left between them. The CDR3 runs 13 residues. Germline CDR1 reads SGHRS; CDR2 reads YFSETQ. The DNA of the CDR3 is TGCGCCAGCAGCTTGACAGAGATCTATGGCTACACCTTC. Encoded protein: CASSLTEIYGYTF.